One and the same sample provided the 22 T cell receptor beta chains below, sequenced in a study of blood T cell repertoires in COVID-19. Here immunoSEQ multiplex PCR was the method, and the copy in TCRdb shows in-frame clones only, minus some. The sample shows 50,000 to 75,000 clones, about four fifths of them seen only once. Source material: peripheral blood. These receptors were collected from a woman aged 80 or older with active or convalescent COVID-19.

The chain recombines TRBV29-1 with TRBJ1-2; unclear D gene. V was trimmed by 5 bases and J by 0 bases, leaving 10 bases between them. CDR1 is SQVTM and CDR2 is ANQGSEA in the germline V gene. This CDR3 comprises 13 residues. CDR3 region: CSVMGATNYGYTF. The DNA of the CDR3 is TGCAGCGTTATGGGCGCTACTAACTATGGCTACACCTTC.

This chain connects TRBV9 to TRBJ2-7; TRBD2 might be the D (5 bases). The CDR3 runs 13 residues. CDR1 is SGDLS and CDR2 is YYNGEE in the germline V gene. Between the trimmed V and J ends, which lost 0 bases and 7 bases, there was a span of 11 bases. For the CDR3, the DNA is TGTGCCAGCAGCGTAGTAGCGATAGGGGAGCAGTACTTC. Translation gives CASSVVAIGEQYF.

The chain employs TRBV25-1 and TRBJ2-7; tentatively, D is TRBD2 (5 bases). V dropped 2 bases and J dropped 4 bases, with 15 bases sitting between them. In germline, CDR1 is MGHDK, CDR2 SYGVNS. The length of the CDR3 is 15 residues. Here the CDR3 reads CASSEGWARAYEQYF. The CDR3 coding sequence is TGTGCCAGCAGTGAAGGGTGGGCGAGGGCATACGAGCAGTACTTC.

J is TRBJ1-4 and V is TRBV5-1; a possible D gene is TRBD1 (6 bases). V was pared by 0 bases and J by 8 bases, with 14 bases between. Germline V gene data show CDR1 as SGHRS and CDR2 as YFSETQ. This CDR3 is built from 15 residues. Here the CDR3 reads CASSLAGQTSEKLFF. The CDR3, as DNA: TGCGCCAGCAGCTTGGCCGGACAGACGAGCGAAAAACTGTTTTTT.

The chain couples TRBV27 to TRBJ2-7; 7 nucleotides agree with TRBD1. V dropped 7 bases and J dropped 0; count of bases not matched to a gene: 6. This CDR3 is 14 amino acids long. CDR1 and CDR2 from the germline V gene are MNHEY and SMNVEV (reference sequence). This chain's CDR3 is CASIPDRDSYEQYF. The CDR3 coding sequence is TGTGCCAGCATTCCTGACAGGGACTCCTACGAGCAGTACTTC.

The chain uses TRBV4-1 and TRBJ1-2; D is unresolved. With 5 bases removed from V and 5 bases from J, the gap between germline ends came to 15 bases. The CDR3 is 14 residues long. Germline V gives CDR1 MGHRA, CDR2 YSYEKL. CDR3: CASSARDLGYGYTF. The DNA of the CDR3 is TGCGCCAGCAGCGCCCGGGATCTGGGGTATGGCTACACCTTC.

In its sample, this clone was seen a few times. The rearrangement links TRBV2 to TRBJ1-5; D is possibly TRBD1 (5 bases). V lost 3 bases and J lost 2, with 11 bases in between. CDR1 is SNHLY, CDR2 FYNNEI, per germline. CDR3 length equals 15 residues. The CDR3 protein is CASSEGLGGNQPQHF. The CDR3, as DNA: TGTGCCAGCAGTGAGGGGTTAGGGGGCAATCAGCCCCAGCATTTT.

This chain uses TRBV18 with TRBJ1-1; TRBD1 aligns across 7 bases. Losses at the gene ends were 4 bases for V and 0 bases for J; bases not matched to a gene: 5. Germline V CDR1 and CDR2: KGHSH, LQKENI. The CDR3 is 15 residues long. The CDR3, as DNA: TGTGCCAGCTCACGAAGAGGGGGCTTGAACACTGAAGCTTTCTTT. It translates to CASSRRGGLNTEAFF.

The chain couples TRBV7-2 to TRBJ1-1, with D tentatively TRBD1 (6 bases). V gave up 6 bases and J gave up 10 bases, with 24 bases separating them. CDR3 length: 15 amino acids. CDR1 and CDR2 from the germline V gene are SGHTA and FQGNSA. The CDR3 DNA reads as TGTGCCAGCAGTTTCCAACAGAGAGACCTCAGGGGAGCTTTCTTT. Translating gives CASSFQQRDLRGAFF.

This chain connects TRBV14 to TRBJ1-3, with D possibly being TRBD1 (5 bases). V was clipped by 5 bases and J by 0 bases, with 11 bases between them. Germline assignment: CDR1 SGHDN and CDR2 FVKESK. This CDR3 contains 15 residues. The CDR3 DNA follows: TGTGCCAGCAGCTCCGGGGGGGGCTCTGGAAACACCATATATTTT. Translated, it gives CASSSGGGSGNTIYF.

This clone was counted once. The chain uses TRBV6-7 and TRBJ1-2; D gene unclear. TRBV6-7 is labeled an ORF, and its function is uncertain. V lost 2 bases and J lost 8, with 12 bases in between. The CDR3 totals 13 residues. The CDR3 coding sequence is TGTGCCAGCAGTTACCTCAATAAGCGGGGCTACACCTTC. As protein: CASSYLNKRGYTF.

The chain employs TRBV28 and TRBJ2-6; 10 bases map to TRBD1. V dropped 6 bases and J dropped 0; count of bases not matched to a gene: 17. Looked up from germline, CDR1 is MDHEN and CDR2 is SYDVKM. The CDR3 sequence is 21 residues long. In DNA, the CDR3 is TGTGCCAGCAGCTGGCGACAGGGGGCGAAATTTAGTCGCTCTGGGGCCAACGTCCTGACTTTC. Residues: CASSWRQGAKFSRSGANVLTF.

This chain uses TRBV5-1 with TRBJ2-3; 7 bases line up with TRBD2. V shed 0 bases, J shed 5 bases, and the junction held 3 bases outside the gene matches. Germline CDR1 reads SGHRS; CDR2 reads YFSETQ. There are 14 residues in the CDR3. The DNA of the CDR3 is TGCGCCAGCAGCTTGGGTGGGACTAAAGATACGCAGTATTTT. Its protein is CASSLGGTKDTQYF.

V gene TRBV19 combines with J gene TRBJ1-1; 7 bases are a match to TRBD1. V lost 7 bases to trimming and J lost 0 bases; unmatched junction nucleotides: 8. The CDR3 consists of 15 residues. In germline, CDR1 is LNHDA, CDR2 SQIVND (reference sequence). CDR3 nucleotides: TGTGCCAGTAACGCCGGACAGGCTATGAACACTGAAGCTTTCTTT. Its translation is CASNAGQAMNTEAFF.

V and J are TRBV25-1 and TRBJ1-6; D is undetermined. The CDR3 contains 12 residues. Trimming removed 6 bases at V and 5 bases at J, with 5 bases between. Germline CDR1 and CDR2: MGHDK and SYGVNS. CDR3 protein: CASRQNNSPLHF. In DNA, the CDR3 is TGTGCCAGCAGACAAAATAATTCACCCCTCCACTTT.

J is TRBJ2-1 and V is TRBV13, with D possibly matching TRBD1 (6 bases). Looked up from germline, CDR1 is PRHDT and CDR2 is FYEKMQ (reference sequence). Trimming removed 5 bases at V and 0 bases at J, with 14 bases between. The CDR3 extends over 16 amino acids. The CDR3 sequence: CASSETTGSSYNEQFF. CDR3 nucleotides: TGTGCCAGCAGCGAAACAACAGGGAGCTCCTACAATGAGCAGTTCTTC. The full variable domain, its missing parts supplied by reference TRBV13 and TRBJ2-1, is AAGVIQSPRHLIKEKRETATLKCYPIPRHDTVYWYQQGPGQDPQFLISFYEKMQSDKGSIPDRFSAQQFSDYHSELNMSSLELGDSALYFCASSETTGSSYNEQFFGPGTRLTVL.

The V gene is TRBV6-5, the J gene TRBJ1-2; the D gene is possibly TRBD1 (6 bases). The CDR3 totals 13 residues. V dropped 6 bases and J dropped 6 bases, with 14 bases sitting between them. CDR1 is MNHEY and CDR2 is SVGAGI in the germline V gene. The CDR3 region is CASRSDRSHGYTF. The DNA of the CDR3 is TGTGCCAGCAGGTCCGACAGGAGTCATGGCTACACCTTC.

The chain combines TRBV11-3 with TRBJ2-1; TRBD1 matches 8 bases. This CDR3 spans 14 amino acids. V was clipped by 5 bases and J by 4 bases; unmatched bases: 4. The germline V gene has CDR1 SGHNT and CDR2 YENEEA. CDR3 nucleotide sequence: TGTGCCAGCAGCCTACAGGGGGAGTACAATGAGCAGTTCTTC. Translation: CASSLQGEYNEQFF.

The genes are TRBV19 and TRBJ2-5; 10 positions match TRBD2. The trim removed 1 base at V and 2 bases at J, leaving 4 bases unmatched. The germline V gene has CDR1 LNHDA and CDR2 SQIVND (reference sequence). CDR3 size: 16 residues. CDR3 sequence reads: CASSIGLAGAQETQYF. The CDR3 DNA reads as TGTGCCAGTAGTATAGGCCTAGCGGGGGCACAAGAGACCCAGTACTTC. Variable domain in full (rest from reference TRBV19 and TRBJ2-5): DGGITQSPKYLFRKEGQNVTLSCEQNLNHDAMYWYRQDPGQGLRLIYYSQIVNDFQKGDIAEGYSVSREKKESFPLTVTSAQKNPTAFYLCASSIGLAGAQETQYFGPGTRLLVL.

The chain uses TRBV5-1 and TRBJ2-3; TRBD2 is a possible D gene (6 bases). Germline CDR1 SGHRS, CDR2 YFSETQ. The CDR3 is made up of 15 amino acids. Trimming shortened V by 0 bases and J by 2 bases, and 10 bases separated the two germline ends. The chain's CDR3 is CASSLDRGSTDTQYF. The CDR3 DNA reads TGCGCCAGCAGCTTGGATCGGGGGTCCACAGATACGCAGTATTTT.

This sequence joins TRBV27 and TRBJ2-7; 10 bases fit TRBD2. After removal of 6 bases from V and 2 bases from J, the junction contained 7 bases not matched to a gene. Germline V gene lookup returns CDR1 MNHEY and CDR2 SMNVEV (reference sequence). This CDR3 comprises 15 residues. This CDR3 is CASSSPSGGTYEQYF. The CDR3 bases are TGTGCCAGCAGCTCTCCTAGCGGGGGCACCTACGAGCAGTACTTC.

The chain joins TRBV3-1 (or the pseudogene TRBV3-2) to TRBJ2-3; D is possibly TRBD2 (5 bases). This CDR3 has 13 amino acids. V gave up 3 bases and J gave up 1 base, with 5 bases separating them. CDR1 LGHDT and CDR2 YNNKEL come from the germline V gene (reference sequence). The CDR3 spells CASSQRGTDTQYF. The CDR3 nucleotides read TGTGCCAGCAGCCAGCGGGGCACAGATACGCAGTATTTT.